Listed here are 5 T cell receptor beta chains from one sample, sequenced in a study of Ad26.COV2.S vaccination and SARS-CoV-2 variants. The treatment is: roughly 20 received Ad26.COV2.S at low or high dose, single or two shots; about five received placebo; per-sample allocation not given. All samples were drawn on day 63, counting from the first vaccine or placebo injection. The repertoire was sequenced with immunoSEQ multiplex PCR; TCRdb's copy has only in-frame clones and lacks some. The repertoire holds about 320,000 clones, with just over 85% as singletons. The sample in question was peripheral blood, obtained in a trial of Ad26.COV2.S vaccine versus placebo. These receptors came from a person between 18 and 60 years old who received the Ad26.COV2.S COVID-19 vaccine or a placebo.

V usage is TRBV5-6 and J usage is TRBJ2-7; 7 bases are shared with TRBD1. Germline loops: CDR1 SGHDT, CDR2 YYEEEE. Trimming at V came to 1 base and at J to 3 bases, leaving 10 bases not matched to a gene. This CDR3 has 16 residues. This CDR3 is CASSLFTGDLYYEQYF. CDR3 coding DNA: TGTGCCAGCAGCTTGTTCACAGGGGACCTATACTACGAGCAGTACTTC.

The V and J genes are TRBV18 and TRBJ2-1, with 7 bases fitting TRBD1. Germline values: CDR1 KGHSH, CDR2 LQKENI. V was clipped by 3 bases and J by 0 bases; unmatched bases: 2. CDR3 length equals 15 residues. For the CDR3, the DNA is TGTGCCAGCTCACCGGGACAGAGCTCCTACAATGAGCAGTTCTTC. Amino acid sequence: CASSPGQSSYNEQFF.

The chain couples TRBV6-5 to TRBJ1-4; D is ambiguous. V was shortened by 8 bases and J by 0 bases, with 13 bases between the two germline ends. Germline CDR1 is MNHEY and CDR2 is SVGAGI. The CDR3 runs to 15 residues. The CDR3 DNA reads TGTGCCAGCTGGCCGGGAGGTTCAACTAATGAAAAACTGTTTTTT. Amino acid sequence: CASWPGGSTNEKLFF.

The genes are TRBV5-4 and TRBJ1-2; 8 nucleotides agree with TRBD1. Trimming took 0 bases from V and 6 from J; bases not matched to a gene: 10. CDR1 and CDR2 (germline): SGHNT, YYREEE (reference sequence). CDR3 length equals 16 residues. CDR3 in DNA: TGTGCCAGCAGCTTGGCGACAGGGGTCGCGGACGATGGCTACACCTTC. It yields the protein CASSLATGVADDGYTF.

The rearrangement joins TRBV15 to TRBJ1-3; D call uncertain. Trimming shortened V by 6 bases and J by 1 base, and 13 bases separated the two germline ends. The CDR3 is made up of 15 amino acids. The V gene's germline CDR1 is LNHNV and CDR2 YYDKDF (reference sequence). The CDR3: CATRPARVSGNTIYF. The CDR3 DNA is TGTGCCACCAGACCCGCACGGGTTTCTGGAAACACCATATATTTT.